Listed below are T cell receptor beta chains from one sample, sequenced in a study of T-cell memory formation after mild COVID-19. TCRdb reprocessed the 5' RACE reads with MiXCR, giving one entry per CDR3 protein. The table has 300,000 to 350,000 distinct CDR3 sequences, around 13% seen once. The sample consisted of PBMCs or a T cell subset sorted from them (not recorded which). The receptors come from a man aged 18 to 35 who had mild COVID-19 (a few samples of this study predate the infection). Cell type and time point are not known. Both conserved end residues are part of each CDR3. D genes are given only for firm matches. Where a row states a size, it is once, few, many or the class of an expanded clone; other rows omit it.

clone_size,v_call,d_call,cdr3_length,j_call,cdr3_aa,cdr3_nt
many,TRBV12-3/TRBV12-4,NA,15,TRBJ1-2,CASSLWGRANYGYTF,TGTGCCAGCAGCTTATGGGGGAGAGCTAACTATGGCTACACCTTC
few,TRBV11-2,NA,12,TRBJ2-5,CASSLNGRTQYF,TGTGCCAGCAGCTTAAACGGAAGGACCCAGTACTTC
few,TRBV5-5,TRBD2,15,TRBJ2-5,CASSQGLPRKETQYF,TGTGCCAGCAGCCAGGGACTACCCCGCAAAGAGACCCAGTACTTC
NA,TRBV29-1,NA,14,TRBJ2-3,CSVVVRGRSDTQYF,TGCAGCGTTGTTGTCCGGGGGAGATCGGATACGCAGTATTTT
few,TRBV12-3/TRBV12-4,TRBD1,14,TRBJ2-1,CASSAGTVYNEQFF,TGTGCCAGCAGCGCCGGGACAGTATACAATGAGCAGTTCTTC
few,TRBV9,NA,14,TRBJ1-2,CASSVDPEGYGYTF,TGTGCCAGCAGCGTAGACCCTGAGGGGTATGGCTACACCTTC
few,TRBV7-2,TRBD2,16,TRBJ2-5,CASSSQGLAGQETQYF,TGTGCCAGCAGCTCGCAGGGACTAGCGGGCCAAGAGACCCAGTACTTC
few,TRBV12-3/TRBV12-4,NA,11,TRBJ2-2,CASRIRGELFF,TGTGCCAGCAGAATCAGGGGGGAGCTGTTTTTT
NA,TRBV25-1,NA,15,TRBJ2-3,CASSGQGSRTDTQYF,TGTGCCAGCAGTGGGCAGGGTAGCCGCACAGATACGCAGTATTTT
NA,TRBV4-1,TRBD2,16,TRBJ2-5,CASSQETSGVGETQYF,TGCGCCAGCAGCCAGGAGACTAGCGGTGTTGGAGAGACCCAGTACTTC
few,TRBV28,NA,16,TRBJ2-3,CASSLWDASPLDTQYF,TGTGCCAGCAGTTTATGGGACGCCTCCCCTCTTGATACGCAGTATTTT
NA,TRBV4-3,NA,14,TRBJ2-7,CASSQAGGSYEQYF,TGCGCCAGCAGCCAAGCCGGGGGCTCCTACGAGCAGTACTTC
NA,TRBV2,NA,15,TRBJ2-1,CASTEGAGNPNEQFF,TGTGCCAGCACGGAGGGGGCAGGGAACCCCAATGAGCAGTTCTTC
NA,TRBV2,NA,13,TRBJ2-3,CASKHPDDDTQYF,TGTGCCAGCAAACACCCCGACGATGATACGCAGTATTTT
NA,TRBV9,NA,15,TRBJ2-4,CASSVGPYGGNIQYF,TGTGCCAGCAGCGTAGGGCCGTATGGCGGAAACATTCAGTACTTC
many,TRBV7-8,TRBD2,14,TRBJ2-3,CASSGLAGTDTQYF,TGTGCCAGCAGTGGACTAGCGGGCACAGATACGCAGTATTTT
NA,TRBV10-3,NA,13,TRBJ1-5,CAISDSGNQPQHF,TGTGCCATCAGTGACTCCGGGAACCAGCCCCAGCATTTT
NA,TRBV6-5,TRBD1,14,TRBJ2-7,CASRGGQGRSEQYF,TGTGCCAGCAGGGGGGGACAGGGGAGGAGCGAGCAGTACTTC
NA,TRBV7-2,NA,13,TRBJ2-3,CASSLVLPDTQYF,TGTGCCAGCAGCTTAGTTCTCCCGGATACGCAGTATTTT
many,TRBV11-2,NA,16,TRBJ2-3,CASSLGRRGSTDTQYF,TGTGCCAGCAGCTTAGGCCGCAGGGGAAGCACAGATACGCAGTATTTT